The rows below give T cell receptor beta chains drawn from one sample of a study of CD8 T cells in Susac syndrome. In TCRdb, the immunoSEQ multiplex PCR reads were re-called with MiXCR into one record per CDR3 protein. The sample yields 250,000 to 300,000 distinct CDR3 sequences, about 82% seen once. Sequencing was done on a sample of CD8+ T cells from PBMCs. Every receptor here comes from a human donor with multiple sclerosis. Each CDR3 is given with its conserved first and last residue. The order of the fields is CDR3 DNA, CDR3 protein, CDR3 length, D gene, clone size, J gene, V gene. A D gene is named only where the DNA matches it firmly. Expanded clones are given a class, and other clones once, few, many or no size at all.

CDR3nt: TGTGCCTGGACCGTGACAGCTTACACCGGGGAGCTGTTTTTT
CDR3aa: CAWTVTAYTGELFF
len: 14
d_gene: .
abundance: .
j_gene: TRBJ2-2
v_gene: TRBV30

CDR3nt: TGTGCCAGCACCGACAACTACGAGCAGTACTTC
CDR3aa: CASTDNYEQYF
len: 11
d_gene: .
abundance: .
j_gene: TRBJ2-7
v_gene: TRBV28

CDR3nt: TGCGCCAGCAGCCAAGATTCCAGGGCCGCCTACGAGCAGTACTTC
CDR3aa: CASSQDSRAAYEQYF
len: 15
d_gene: .
abundance: .
j_gene: TRBJ2-7
v_gene: TRBV4-3

CDR3nt: TGTGCCTCCAGGGGGATTGGAACTGAAGCTTTCTTT
CDR3aa: CASRGIGTEAFF
len: 12
d_gene: TRBD1
abundance: .
j_gene: TRBJ1-1
v_gene: TRBV30

CDR3nt: TGTGCCAGCAGCTTATGGGTGGGACAGGAAGAGACCCAGTACTTC
CDR3aa: CASSLWVGQEETQYF
len: 15
d_gene: TRBD1
abundance: .
j_gene: TRBJ2-5
v_gene: TRBV7-9

CDR3nt: TGTGCCAGCAGCTCCCTCTCGCGTCGCACAGATACGCAGTATTTT
CDR3aa: CASSSLSRRTDTQYF
len: 15
d_gene: .
abundance: .
j_gene: TRBJ2-3
v_gene: TRBV11-2

CDR3nt: TGTGCCAGCAGCTTGGGCCTAGCGGGAGAGGGCTCCTACAATGAGCAGTTCTTC
CDR3aa: CASSLGLAGEGSYNEQFF
len: 18
d_gene: TRBD2
abundance: .
j_gene: TRBJ2-1
v_gene: TRBV13

CDR3nt: TGTGCCAGCAGCGCAGGGGAGGGCTGGGAAAAACTGTTTTTT
CDR3aa: CASSAGEGWEKLFF
len: 14
d_gene: .
abundance: once
j_gene: TRBJ1-4
v_gene: TRBV9

CDR3nt: TGCAGTGCCTCTACAGCGGGCCGAAGCTCCTACGAGCAGTACTTC
CDR3aa: CSASTAGRSSYEQYF
len: 15
d_gene: .
abundance: .
j_gene: TRBJ2-7
v_gene: TRBV20-1

CDR3nt: TGTGCCAGCAGTCCTCCGGCGGGAGGGCAGACCGGGGAGCTGTTTTTT
CDR3aa: CASSPPAGGQTGELFF
len: 16
d_gene: TRBD2
abundance: .
j_gene: TRBJ2-2
v_gene: TRBV6-1

CDR3nt: TGTGCCAGCAGTGAAGGCTGGCAGGCAAGTAAACTCTACGAGCAGTACTTC
CDR3aa: CASSEGWQASKLYEQYF
len: 17
d_gene: .
abundance: .
j_gene: TRBJ2-7
v_gene: TRBV6-1

CDR3nt: TGTGCCACCAGCAGAGATCCGGGGAGGGTGAGCACCGGGGAGCTGTTTTTT
CDR3aa: CATSRDPGRVSTGELFF
len: 17
d_gene: TRBD2
abundance: .
j_gene: TRBJ2-2
v_gene: TRBV15

CDR3nt: TGCAGTGCTAGTTTTATGGTTAGGCAGCCACACTACGAGCAGTACTTC
CDR3aa: CSASFMVRQPHYEQYF
len: 16
d_gene: .
abundance: .
j_gene: TRBJ2-7
v_gene: TRBV20-1

CDR3nt: TGTGCCAGTACCGGGACTAGCGGGACCTACTCCTACAATGAGCAGTTCTTC
CDR3aa: CASTGTSGTYSYNEQFF
len: 17
d_gene: TRBD2
abundance: .
j_gene: TRBJ2-1
v_gene: TRBV19

CDR3nt: TGTGCCAGCAGTTACTCGAACAGGGGGAAAGGTGGCTACACCTTC
CDR3aa: CASSYSNRGKGGYTF
len: 15
d_gene: TRBD1
abundance: once
j_gene: TRBJ1-2
v_gene: TRBV6-5

CDR3nt: TGTGCCAGCAGTCGGACTAGCGGGAGCCCCTACGAGCAGTACTTC
CDR3aa: CASSRTSGSPYEQYF
len: 15
d_gene: TRBD2
abundance: .
j_gene: TRBJ2-7
v_gene: TRBV2

CDR3nt: TGTGCCAGTAGTATGATGTCCGGGGGAATCGGCTACACCTTC
CDR3aa: CASSMMSGGIGYTF
len: 14
d_gene: .
abundance: once
j_gene: TRBJ1-2
v_gene: TRBV19

CDR3nt: TGTGCCAGCAGTCTTCTAGCGGTCACAGATACGCAGTATTTT
CDR3aa: CASSLLAVTDTQYF
len: 14
d_gene: TRBD2
abundance: .
j_gene: TRBJ2-3
v_gene: TRBV27

CDR3nt: TGTGCCAGCAGTGCCCCAATCCGGGGTCAGCCCCAGCATTTT
CDR3aa: CASSAPIRGQPQHF
len: 14
d_gene: .
abundance: .
j_gene: TRBJ1-5
v_gene: TRBV28

CDR3nt: TGCGCCAGCAGTGAAGTAGGACTAGCGGAGACCCAGTACTTC
CDR3aa: CASSEVGLAETQYF
len: 14
d_gene: TRBD2
abundance: .
j_gene: TRBJ2-5
v_gene: TRBV10-2

CDR3nt: TGCAGTGCTAGTTGGACTAGCGGGAGGGCCAATGAGCAGTTCTTC
CDR3aa: CSASWTSGRANEQFF
len: 15
d_gene: TRBD2
abundance: .
j_gene: TRBJ2-1
v_gene: TRBV20-1

CDR3nt: TGTGCCAGCAGCTTAGCGGCGGGAGGGGTCTACGAGCAGTACTTC
CDR3aa: CASSLAAGGVYEQYF
len: 15
d_gene: TRBD2
abundance: .
j_gene: TRBJ2-7
v_gene: TRBV7-2

CDR3nt: TGTGCCAGCAGCCTCCTTGAGAGCGGGACGACCTACGAGCAGTACTTC
CDR3aa: CASSLLESGTTYEQYF
len: 16
d_gene: TRBD2
abundance: few
j_gene: TRBJ2-7
v_gene: TRBV7-6

CDR3nt: TGTGCTAGTGGTTTGGTACGGGTTTTCGGCGGGGACTGGGTCAATGAGCAGTTCTTC
CDR3aa: CASGLVRVFGGDWVNEQFF
len: 19
d_gene: .
abundance: .
j_gene: TRBJ2-1
v_gene: TRBV12-5

CDR3nt: TGTGCCTGGAGTCCTCAGAGCGGGGCCCACCAAGAGACCCAGTACTTC
CDR3aa: CAWSPQSGAHQETQYF
len: 16
d_gene: TRBD2
abundance: .
j_gene: TRBJ2-5
v_gene: TRBV30

CDR3nt: TGTGCCAGCAGCTCCGTAGGAGGTCAGCCCCAGCATTTT
CDR3aa: CASSSVGGQPQHF
len: 13
d_gene: .
abundance: .
j_gene: TRBJ1-5
v_gene: TRBV5-6

CDR3nt: TGTGCCAGCACCGTTTCGTCACAGGATGGGGAGACCCAGTACTTC
CDR3aa: CASTVSSQDGETQYF
len: 15
d_gene: .
abundance: .
j_gene: TRBJ2-5
v_gene: TRBV21-1

CDR3nt: TGTGCCAGCAGCCCTAGTCCGGACAGGAAGACGACGGGCTACGAGCAGTACTTC
CDR3aa: CASSPSPDRKTTGYEQYF
len: 18
d_gene: TRBD1
abundance: once
j_gene: TRBJ2-7
v_gene: TRBV14

CDR3nt: TGTGCCAGCAGCTTGGACATCGTACTGAACACCGGGGAGCTGTTTTTT
CDR3aa: CASSLDIVLNTGELFF
len: 16
d_gene: .
abundance: .
j_gene: TRBJ2-2
v_gene: TRBV7-9

CDR3nt: TGTGCCAGCAGCTCGGGACAGGGGTCGGTGTTGGACACTGAAGCTTTCTTT
CDR3aa: CASSSGQGSVLDTEAFF
len: 17
d_gene: TRBD1
abundance: .
j_gene: TRBJ1-1
v_gene: TRBV7-6

CDR3nt: TGTGCCAGCAGTGATCGGAACTTCCCGGGGAAAGAGACCCAGTACTTC
CDR3aa: CASSDRNFPGKETQYF
len: 16
d_gene: .
abundance: .
j_gene: TRBJ2-5
v_gene: TRBV2

CDR3nt: TGTGCCAGCAGCTTACTTCTGGGTGGGAGCTCCTACGAGCAGTACTTC
CDR3aa: CASSLLLGGSSYEQYF
len: 16
d_gene: .
abundance: .
j_gene: TRBJ2-7
v_gene: TRBV7-9

CDR3nt: TGTGCCAGCAGTAGACTAGCGGGTATCTCAGATACGCAGTATTTT
CDR3aa: CASSRLAGISDTQYF
len: 15
d_gene: TRBD2
abundance: .
j_gene: TRBJ2-3
v_gene: TRBV12-3/TRBV12-4

CDR3nt: TGTGCCAGCAGCTCCTATCAGACAGGGAACACCGGGGAGCTGTTTTTT
CDR3aa: CASSSYQTGNTGELFF
len: 16
d_gene: .
abundance: .
j_gene: TRBJ2-2
v_gene: TRBV6-2/TRBV6-3

CDR3nt: TGTGCCAGCAGTTTAGGGGGATTGGGCGGCTACACCTTC
CDR3aa: CASSLGGLGGYTF
len: 13
d_gene: .
abundance: .
j_gene: TRBJ1-2
v_gene: TRBV27

CDR3nt: TGTGCCAGCAGTTTCCCCCTTAGAGACAGGATTTACGAGCAGTACTTC
CDR3aa: CASSFPLRDRIYEQYF
len: 16
d_gene: .
abundance: .
j_gene: TRBJ2-7
v_gene: TRBV28

CDR3nt: TGTGCCAGCAGCGTAGAGACGCGAGAGACCCAGTACTTC
CDR3aa: CASSVETRETQYF
len: 13
d_gene: .
abundance: .
j_gene: TRBJ2-5
v_gene: TRBV9

CDR3nt: TGTGCCAGCAGCTTGGTCGTTGGGGGGAGAAAGGCTGGATACGAGCAGTTCTTC
CDR3aa: CASSLVVGGRKAGYEQFF
len: 18
d_gene: .
abundance: .
j_gene: TRBJ2-1
v_gene: TRBV7-9

CDR3nt: TGTGCCAGCACCGTAGGGGGCTCACTCACAGATACGCAGTATTTT
CDR3aa: CASTVGGSLTDTQYF
len: 15
d_gene: TRBD1
abundance: .
j_gene: TRBJ2-3
v_gene: TRBV7-8

CDR3nt: TGTGCCAGCAGTGAGGACTCGGCCTACTACGAGCAGTACTTC
CDR3aa: CASSEDSAYYEQYF
len: 14
d_gene: .
abundance: .
j_gene: TRBJ2-7
v_gene: TRBV27

CDR3nt: TGCGCCAGCAGCCAAACGACAGGGGAGTTCGGGACCCAGTACTTC
CDR3aa: CASSQTTGEFGTQYF
len: 15
d_gene: TRBD1
abundance: .
j_gene: TRBJ2-5
v_gene: TRBV4-1

CDR3nt: TGTGCCAGTAGTATCCGGGACAGGGGCTACGAGCAGTACTTC
CDR3aa: CASSIRDRGYEQYF
len: 14
d_gene: TRBD1
abundance: .
j_gene: TRBJ2-7
v_gene: TRBV19

CDR3nt: TGTGCCAGCAGTTTCCCTAGGGACAGGGGGCATGGCTACACCTTC
CDR3aa: CASSFPRDRGHGYTF
len: 15
d_gene: TRBD1
abundance: once
j_gene: TRBJ1-2
v_gene: TRBV28

CDR3nt: TGTGCCAGCAGTTTATTGGGGGTTACCAATCAGCCCCAGCATTTT
CDR3aa: CASSLLGVTNQPQHF
len: 15
d_gene: .
abundance: .
j_gene: TRBJ1-5
v_gene: TRBV28